This T cell receptor beta chain came from a study of vaccination and CD4 T cells after COVID-19 (dated by TCRdb to between 2022 and 2023). As for the study more broadly: SARS-CoV-2 positivity had been established in the convalescent patients by nasal swab PCR, and mild disease was recorded in nine or ten of these patients and severe disease in one. Post-vaccine blood samples were obtained a median of approximately 74 days after the second vaccine dose, with a range of roughly 13 to 250 days. Culture stimuli were overlapping spike peptide pools from SARS-CoV-2 and from the common cold coronaviruses HCoV-NL63, HCoV-OC43 and HCoV-229E. Post-COVID blood samples from convalescent patients were collected a median of around 100 days after diagnosis, with a range of 35 to 161 days. In the convalescent cohort there were six males and four females, among whom were two Hispanic individuals, seven Caucasians, two Asians and one multiracial person. The spike-specific CD4+ TCR repertoire was compared before and after mRNA vaccination in over nine COVID-19 convalescent patients and a handful of infection-naive healthy vaccine recipients. Control cultures received a CEFX viral epitope pool as the positive control, an HIV-1 Nef peptide pool as the negative control, or no peptide. Two doses of either the Pfizer-BioNTech BNT162b2 vaccine (n=8) or the Moderna mRNA-1273 vaccine (n=2) were administered to participants. General findings and caveats noted by the study authors: In convalescent patients, a median 86.3% of post-vaccine SARS-CoV-2-reactive clones were detected only after vaccination, suggesting vaccine-specific priming. Although the median number of SARS-CoV-2-reactive clonotypes went up from roughly 19 after infection to some 40 after vaccination, the increase was not significant. The number of convalescent patients in the study was relatively small, and the study did not examine early timepoints following natural infection. Of the vaccine-specific clones found in convalescent patients, nearly all (304 of 307) were mono-reactive for SARS-CoV-2 spike instead of being cross-reactive with common cold coronaviruses.

Libraries were prepared through PCR. DNA from cultured CD4+ T cells underwent TCR sequencing with the Oncomine TCR Beta short-read assay at the Johns Hopkins FTIC core. The QIAamp micro DNA kit was used to extract genomic DNA from the cultured CD4+ T cells. Oncomine TCR Beta libraries from cultured CD4+ T cells were pooled using unique dual indexes and sequenced on an Illumina iSeq 100. As for the authors' bioinformatics: Non-productive sequences were removed, and CDR3s not starting with C, not ending with F or W, or shorter than 7 amino acids were discarded. Antigen-specific clonotypes were identified with the MANAFEST web application by comparing peptide-stimulated wells with reference and other culture wells. Positive clones required FDR below 0.05, an odds ratio above 5, and productive frequency above 0.1% in at least two of three replicate wells. A clonotype counted as cross-reactive if it showed significant expansion both in the SARS-CoV-2 spike wells and in at least one common cold coronavirus spike condition. Using R version 3.6.1, CDR3 homology was evaluated through Levenshtein distances (stringdist) along with unrooted phylogenetic trees (ape). TCRdb trimmed public reads at Q25 via fastp, called clones via MiXCR and kept in-frame beta chains. Entries that share a CDR3 protein sequence are merged under the most common genes and DNA. The V and J calls, along with clone size, are taken from TCRdb and not from the paper's own processing. For this sample there are around 19,000 distinct CDR3 sequences; roughly half appear just once. The ten biggest clones cover about 7.7% of the sample.

What the treatment or condition label conveys for this sample: roughly ten-day PBMC culture with coronavirus spike peptide pools or control peptides (ViraFEST assay). The study used the ViraFEST assay, which expanded antigen-specific T cells with peptide pools and then identified expanded clonotypes by TCR sequencing. The positive SARS-CoV-2 PCR tests of the convalescent patients were dated from March to December 2020, before the Alpha, Beta and Delta variants emerged in the United States. Over 1.5 million PBMCs per well were cultured in IMDM with approximately 5.2% human AB serum and 8.5 to 10 IU/ml IL-2, plus 10 ug/ml peptide pools. On days 3 and 7, half of the culture medium was replaced with fresh IL-2-containing medium. CD4+ T cells were isolated after about 10 days of culture through negative selection using the EasySep CD4+ T cell isolation kit. Ficoll-Paque Plus gradient centrifugation was used to isolate PBMCs from whole blood, and the isolated PBMCs were then either used fresh or cryopreserved at -140C. In general, triplicate wells were set up for every culture condition.

Note on this clonotype: Its antigen is currently not known. Per-base qualities were not stored, and no clone one base away is much larger.

This TCR was sampled from a human donor who had recovered from COVID-19. The sample taken for sequencing was CD4+ T cells from blood, cultured in vitro.

The CDR3 reads CASSPNRDYGYTF. The bases read TGTGCCAGCAGCCCTAACCGAGACTATGGCTACACCTTC. The chain links TRBV5-4 with TRBJ1-2, with the D gene too uncertain to name. The CDR3 numbers 13 residues from cysteine through phenylalanine. Only the CDR3 DNA stays, 39 bases, in frame from base 1. The germline V gene (reference sequence) gives CDR1 as SGHNT and CDR2 as YYREEE. V gives up 4 bases and J gives up 3 bases, and the segment between their germline ends measures 10 bases.